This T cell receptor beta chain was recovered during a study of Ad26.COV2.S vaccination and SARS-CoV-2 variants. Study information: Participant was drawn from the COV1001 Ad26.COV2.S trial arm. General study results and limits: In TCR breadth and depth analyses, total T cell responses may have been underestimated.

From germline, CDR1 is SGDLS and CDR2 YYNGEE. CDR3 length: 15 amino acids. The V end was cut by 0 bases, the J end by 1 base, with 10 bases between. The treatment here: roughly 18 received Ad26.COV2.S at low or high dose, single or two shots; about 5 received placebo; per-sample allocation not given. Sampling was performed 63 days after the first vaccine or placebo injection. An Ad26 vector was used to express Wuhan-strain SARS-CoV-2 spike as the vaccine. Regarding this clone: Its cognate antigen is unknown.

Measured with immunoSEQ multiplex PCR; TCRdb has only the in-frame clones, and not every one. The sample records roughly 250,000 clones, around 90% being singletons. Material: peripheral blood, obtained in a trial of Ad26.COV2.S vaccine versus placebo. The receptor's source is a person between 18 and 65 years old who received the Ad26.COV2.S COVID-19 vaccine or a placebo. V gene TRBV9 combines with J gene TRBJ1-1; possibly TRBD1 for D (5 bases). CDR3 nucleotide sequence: TGTGCCAGCAGCGTAGGGGAGGGGCGGAACACTGAAGCTTTCTTT. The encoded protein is CASSVGEGRNTEAFF.